The source of this T cell receptor beta chain is a study of T cell responses to AZD1222 COVID-19 vaccine. The data were produced by immunoSEQ multiplex PCR, yet TCRdb's version contains in-frame clones alone and is incomplete. The sample contains some 150,000 clones, roughly 88% of which appear only once. There are 14 residues in the CDR3. The germline V and J ends were trimmed by 7 bases and 3 bases, with 15 bases remaining between them. Germline V gives CDR1 SGHTA, CDR2 FQGNSA. The sequences come from peripheral blood, collected on day 0 of AZD1222 vaccination. The receptor's source is an adult in good health. The rearrangement joins TRBV7-2 to TRBJ1-1; D possibly corresponds to TRBD1 (6 bases). The CDR3 coding sequence is TGTGCCAGCACCAATAACAGGGTTGACACTGAAGCTTTCTTT. This codes for CASTNNRVDTEAFF.